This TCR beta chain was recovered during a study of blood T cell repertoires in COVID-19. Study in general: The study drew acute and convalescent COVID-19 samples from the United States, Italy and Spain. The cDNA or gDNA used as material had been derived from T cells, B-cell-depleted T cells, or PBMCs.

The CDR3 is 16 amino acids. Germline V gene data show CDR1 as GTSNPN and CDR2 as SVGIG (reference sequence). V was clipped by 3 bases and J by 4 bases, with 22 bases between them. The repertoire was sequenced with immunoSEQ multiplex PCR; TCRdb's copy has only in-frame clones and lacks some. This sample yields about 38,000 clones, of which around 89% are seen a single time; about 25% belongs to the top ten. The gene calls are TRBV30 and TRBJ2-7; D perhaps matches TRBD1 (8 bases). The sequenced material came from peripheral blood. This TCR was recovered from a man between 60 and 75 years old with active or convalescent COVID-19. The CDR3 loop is CAWRGGRTGTYYEQYF. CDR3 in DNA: TGTGCCTGGAGGGGGGGGAGGACAGGGACGTATTACGAGCAGTACTTC.